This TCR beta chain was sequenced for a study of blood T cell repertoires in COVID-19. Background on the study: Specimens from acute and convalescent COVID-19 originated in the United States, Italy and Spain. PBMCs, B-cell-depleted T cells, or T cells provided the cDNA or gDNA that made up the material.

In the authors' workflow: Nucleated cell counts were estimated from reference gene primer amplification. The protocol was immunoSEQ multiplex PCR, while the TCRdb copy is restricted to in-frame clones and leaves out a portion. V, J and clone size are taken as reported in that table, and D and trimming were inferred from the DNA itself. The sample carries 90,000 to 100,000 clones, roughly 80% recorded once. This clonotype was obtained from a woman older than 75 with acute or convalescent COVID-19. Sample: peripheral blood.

CDR3: CASSVELGQGGNYGYTF. CDR3 sequence (DNA): TGTGCCAGCAGCGTAGAACTTGGACAGGGCGGGAACTATGGCTACACCTTC. The chain employs TRBV9 and TRBJ1-2; 8 positions match TRBD1. The CDR3 extends over 17 amino acids. From germline, CDR1 is SGDLS and CDR2 YYNGEE. V was clipped by 0 bases and J by 2 bases; unmatched bases: 9. Filled out from reference TRBV9 and TRBJ1-2, the complete variable domain reads DSGVTQTPKHLITATGQRVTLRCSPRSGDLSVYWYQQSLDQGLQFLIQYYNGEERAKGNILERFSAQQFPDLHSELNLSSLELGDSALYFCASSVELGQGGNYGYTFGSGTRLTVV.